The rows below give T cell receptor beta chains drawn from one sample of a study of cytomegalovirus exposure and HLA in healthy donors. TCRdb's copy holds only in-frame clones and misses some; the assay was immunoSEQ multiplex PCR. Of more than 95,000 clones listed, 85% to 90% are singletons. The sample comprised PBMCs. The receptor set was obtained from a young woman in good health and CMV-seropositive. Both conserved end residues are part of each CDR3. D genes are given only for firm matches. Part of the rows lack a size; the others show once, few, many or a class for expanded clones.

>TRBV11-3|NA|TRBJ2-5|NA
CASSLGHGNGQETQYF
TGTGCCAGCAGCTTAGGGCACGGGAACGGCCAAGAGACCCAGTACTTC
>TRBV2|TRBD1|TRBJ1-3|NA
CASSYGTGDSGNTIYF
TGTGCCAGCAGTTACGGGACAGGGGACTCTGGAAACACCATATATTTT
>TRBV15|NA|TRBJ1-6|NA
CATSRAPTETLHF
TGTGCCACCAGCAGAGCCCCGACAGAAACCCTCCACTTT
>TRBV30|NA|TRBJ1-1|NA
CAWRKGKTEAFF
TGTGCCTGGAGGAAGGGGAAAACTGAAGCTTTCTTT
>TRBV28|TRBD2|TRBJ2-5|NA
CASRAGAPGETQYF
TGTGCCAGCAGAGCGGGGGCCCCTGGAGAGACCCAGTACTTC
>TRBV6-5|NA|TRBJ2-2|NA
CASSWTVNTGELFF
TGTGCCAGCAGTTGGACAGTTAACACCGGGGAGCTGTTTTTT
>TRBV7-2|NA|TRBJ1-5|NA
CASSSQGRQPQHF
TGTGCCAGCAGCTCCCAGGGTCGGCAGCCCCAGCATTTT
>TRBV29-1|TRBD2|TRBJ2-3|NA
CSVEGQRGDTDTQYF
TGCAGCGTTGAAGGGCAGCGGGGGGACACAGATACGCAGTATTTT
>TRBV2|TRBD2|TRBJ2-1|NA
CASSEARASGRGEQFF
TGTGCCAGCAGTGAAGCTAGGGCTAGCGGGCGGGGTGAGCAGTTCTTC
>TRBV7-9|TRBD2|TRBJ2-5|NA
CASSLGGLAGPVETQYF
TGTGCCAGCAGCTTAGGTGGGCTAGCGGGCCCTGTGGAGACCCAGTACTTC
>TRBV6-4|NA|TRBJ2-2|NA
CASSPRAGDTGELFF
TGTGCCAGCAGCCCTCGGGCAGGGGACACCGGGGAGCTGTTTTTT
>TRBV7-9|NA|TRBJ2-5|NA
CASSAKTQYF
TGTGCCAGCAGTGCTAAGACCCAGTACTTC
>TRBV21-1|NA|TRBJ2-2|NA
CASSKKPPNRGTGELFF
TGTGCCAGCAGCAAAAAGCCCCCAAACCGCGGCACCGGGGAGCTGTTTTTT
>TRBV6-6|TRBD1|TRBJ1-4|NA
CASSPNRGLGEKLFF
TGTGCCAGCAGTCCCAACAGGGGGCTGGGCGAAAAACTGTTTTTT
>TRBV10-3|TRBD2|TRBJ2-7|NA
CAISDKAGGRDEQYF
TGTGCCATCAGTGATAAAGCGGGAGGGCGGGACGAGCAGTACTTC
>TRBV5-1|TRBD2|TRBJ2-7|NA
CASSLGFRGGAGSQYEQYF
TGCGCCAGCAGCTTGGGTTTTCGGGGGGGAGCCGGGTCCCAGTACGAGCAGTACTTC
>TRBV19|TRBD2|TRBJ2-7|NA
CASSLAGTSGSTSYEQYF
TGTGCCAGTAGTCTGGCCGGGACTAGCGGGAGCACCTCCTACGAGCAGTACTTC
>TRBV10-3|TRBD2|TRBJ2-5|NA
CAISESGGDQETQYF
TGTGCCATCAGTGAGAGCGGGGGGGACCAAGAGACCCAGTACTTC
>TRBV5-1|NA|TRBJ2-1|once
CASSLEGVNEQFF
TGCGCCAGCAGCTTGGAGGGGGTTAATGAGCAGTTCTTC
>TRBV19|TRBD2|TRBJ2-2|NA
CASSIKGSGGAGELFF
TGTGCCAGTAGTATAAAAGGTAGCGGGGGAGCCGGGGAGCTGTTTTTT
>TRBV11-3|NA|TRBJ2-3|NA
CASSPSAGVDTQYF
TGTGCCAGCAGCCCAAGCGCAGGGGTAGATACGCAGTATTTT
>TRBV9|TRBD2|TRBJ2-7|few
CASSVAGVPYEQYF
TGTGCCAGCAGCGTCGCGGGAGTCCCCTACGAGCAGTACTTC
>TRBV5-1|NA|TRBJ2-7|NA
CASSFSPNYEQYF
TGCGCCAGCAGCTTTAGTCCCAACTACGAGCAGTACTTC
>TRBV28|TRBD1|TRBJ1-2|NA
CASRSGGGIFGYTF
TGTGCCAGCAGGTCAGGGGGTGGAATATTCGGCTACACCTTC
>TRBV19|NA|TRBJ1-2|NA
CASSIDRTPRGYTF
TGTGCCAGTAGTATAGATCGAACCCCTCGGGGCTACACCTTC
>TRBV6-1|NA|TRBJ2-2|NA
CASRRDPNTGELFF
TGTGCCAGCCGCCGAGATCCGAACACCGGGGAGCTGTTTTTT
>TRBV9|TRBD2|TRBJ2-2|NA
CASSVSLAASLNTGELFF
TGTGCCAGCAGCGTAAGCCTAGCGGCAAGTTTAAACACCGGGGAGCTGTTTTTT
>TRBV12-5|TRBD2|TRBJ2-7|NA
CASGLVSGGISYEQYF
TGTGCTAGTGGTTTGGTTAGCGGGGGGATCTCCTACGAGCAGTACTTC
>TRBV18|NA|TRBJ1-6|NA
CASSPMVDSPLHF
TGTGCCAGCTCACCTATGGTAGATTCACCCCTCCACTTT
>TRBV29-1|TRBD1|TRBJ2-1|NA
CSVTGGKVEQFF
TGCAGCGTCACAGGGGGCAAAGTTGAGCAGTTCTTC
>TRBV10-1|NA|TRBJ2-7|NA
CASSRVRDEQYF
TGCGCCAGCAGCCGGGTGAGGGACGAGCAGTACTTC
>TRBV15|TRBD1|TRBJ1-6|NA
CATSSLDRGSNSPLHF
TGTGCCACCAGCAGTCTCGACAGGGGAAGTAATTCACCCCTCCACTTT
>TRBV5-5|NA|TRBJ2-6|NA
CASSSGGNSGANVLTF
TGTGCCAGCAGCTCTGGGGGCAACTCTGGGGCCAACGTCCTGACTTTC
>TRBV19|NA|TRBJ2-7|NA
CASGIRNSYEQYF
TGTGCCAGTGGAATCAGGAATTCCTACGAGCAGTACTTC
>TRBV6-5|TRBD1|TRBJ1-4|few
CASSTGGEKLFF
TGTGCCAGCAGTACAGGGGGTGAAAAACTGTTTTTT
>TRBV4-1|TRBD1|TRBJ2-1|NA
CASSQDGTGPRGEQFF
TGCGCCAGCAGCCAAGATGGGACAGGGCCCCGGGGTGAGCAGTTCTTC
>TRBV28|TRBD1|TRBJ2-5|NA
CASSFPEGDRGVETQYF
TGTGCCAGCAGTTTCCCAGAGGGGGACAGGGGCGTAGAGACCCAGTACTTC
>TRBV11-2|NA|TRBJ1-1|NA
CASSSSLGANTEAFF
TGTGCCAGCAGCTCAAGCCTTGGGGCGAACACTGAAGCTTTCTTT
>TRBV6-1|NA|TRBJ1-6|NA
CASSDRDNSPLHF
TGTGCCAGCAGTGACAGGGATAATTCACCCCTCCACTTT
>TRBV27|NA|TRBJ1-1|NA
CASTLTAGAYTEAFF
TGTGCCAGCACCCTTACCGCGGGGGCCTACACTGAAGCTTTCTTT
>TRBV9|TRBD1|TRBJ2-2|NA
CASSETGDTGELFF
TGTGCCAGCAGTGAGACAGGGGACACCGGGGAGCTGTTTTTT
>TRBV5-5|TRBD2|TRBJ2-1|NA
CASSWGGLYNEQFF
TGTGCCAGCAGCTGGGGGGGACTCTACAATGAGCAGTTCTTC
>TRBV5-1|NA|TRBJ2-2|once
CASSAGPSNTGELFF
TGCGCCAGCAGCGCGGGACCGTCGAACACCGGGGAGCTGTTTTTT
>TRBV6-1|TRBD1|TRBJ1-6|once
CASSEWGRGSSYNSPLHF
TGTGCCAGCAGTGAATGGGGCAGGGGGAGCTCCTATAATTCACCCCTCCACTTT
>TRBV6-1|TRBD1|TRBJ1-4|NA
CASSDGTGVEKLFF
TGTGCCAGCAGTGACGGGACAGGGGTCGAAAAACTGTTTTTT
>TRBV5-1|TRBD1|TRBJ1-5|NA
CASSRNPGQDDQPQHF
TGCGCCAGCAGCAGAAACCCGGGACAGGACGATCAGCCCCAGCATTTT
>TRBV11-2|TRBD2|TRBJ2-5|NA
CASSLGLAGDQETQYF
TGTGCCAGCAGCTTAGGACTAGCGGGCGACCAAGAGACCCAGTACTTC
>TRBV29-1|NA|TRBJ1-2|NA
CSVLFDIPGSYGYTF
TGCAGCGTCCTCTTCGACATCCCAGGCAGCTATGGCTACACCTTC
>TRBV7-9|NA|TRBJ1-1|NA
CASSLGGLGTEAFF
TGTGCCAGCAGCTTAGGGGGCTTGGGCACTGAAGCTTTCTTT
>TRBV5-6|NA|TRBJ2-5|NA
CASSFGAQIQETQYF
TGTGCCAGCAGCTTCGGAGCGCAGATACAAGAGACCCAGTACTTC
>TRBV6-4|NA|TRBJ1-5|few
CATEARVNQPQHF
TGTGCCACCGAGGCCCGGGTTAATCAGCCCCAGCATTTT
>TRBV10-1|NA|TRBJ2-6|NA
CASVEDNPQRHSGANVLTF
TGCGCCAGCGTCGAAGACAATCCCCAACGACACTCTGGGGCCAACGTCCTGACTTTC
>TRBV5-4|NA|TRBJ2-2|NA
CASSLVGWTTNTGELFF
TGTGCCAGCAGCTTGGTAGGCTGGACTACGAACACCGGGGAGCTGTTTTTT
>TRBV28|NA|TRBJ2-7|few
CASSNPGLSYEQYF
TGTGCCAGCAGCAATCCGGGATTATCCTACGAGCAGTACTTC
>TRBV6-1|NA|TRBJ2-7|few
CAGLGQRAYEQYF
TGTGCTGGCCTAGGACAGAGGGCCTACGAGCAGTACTTC
>TRBV5-1|NA|TRBJ1-3|NA
CASSLTAAPGNTIYF
TGCGCCAGCAGCTTGACAGCGGCCCCCGGAAACACCATATATTTT
>TRBV28|TRBD1|TRBJ2-7|NA
CASSAGTGIYEQYF
TGTGCCAGCAGCGCCGGGACAGGGATCTACGAGCAGTACTTC
>TRBV5-5|NA|TRBJ1-2|NA
CASSPPQSGVPAYGYTF
TGTGCCAGCAGCCCCCCCCAATCGGGGGTTCCGGCCTATGGCTACACCTTC
>TRBV6-6|NA|TRBJ2-7|NA
CASTRGESSYEQYF
TGTGCCAGCACCAGGGGCGAAAGCTCCTACGAGCAGTACTTC